The entry below describes one TCR beta chain. The data were obtained in a study of blood T cell repertoires in COVID-19. Study-level background: Whether acute or convalescent, the COVID-19 samples came from the United States, Italy and Spain. T cells, B-cell-depleted T cells, or PBMCs provided the cDNA or gDNA that served as material.

Study processing details: Cell counts per sample came from amplifying reference gene primers. Assay used: immunoSEQ multiplex PCR; TCRdb lists only in-frame clones, some missing. That table furnishes V, J and clone size, whereas the DNA furnished D and trimming. This table holds about 300,000 clones, around 92% found once. Seattle participants joined during active infection and were tracked over time. Unmatched junction bases numbered 10, after V lost 5 bases and J lost 8 bases. The V gene's germline CDR1 is SGHNT and CDR2 YENEEA. The CDR3 has 15 amino acids. Specimen: peripheral blood. The clonotype was recovered from a woman in her thirties with COVID-19, enrolled during active disease. The rearrangement links TRBV11-3 to TRBJ2-1; 9 bases map to TRBD2. CDR3 in amino acids: CASSPMAGGVDEQFF. For the CDR3, the DNA is TGTGCCAGCAGCCCCATGGCGGGGGGGGTGGATGAGCAGTTCTTC.